A single sample gave rise to the 7 T cell receptor beta chains below, sequenced in a study of shared clonotypes between healthy human individuals. Data came from immunoSEQ multiplex PCR; TCRdb stores just in-frame clones and leaves some out. The table records about 1.1 million clones, 70% to 80% of them present only once. Material for sequencing was memory CD4+ T cells from PBMCs. As for subset: CD45RA-negative fraction. These receptors all come from a man younger than 30 in good health. Some clones in this sample may be carry-over from other donors' samples.

The table lists this clone with a few counts. This rearrangement joins TRBV5-1 to TRBJ1-1; D might be TRBD1 (6 bases). V was pared by 9 bases and J by 1 base, with 16 bases between. Germline V gives CDR1 SGHRS, CDR2 YFSETQ. The CDR3 spans 14 residues. This CDR3 is CATNQDRPNTEAFF. The CDR3 DNA reads TGCGCCACCAACCAAGACAGGCCGAACACTGAAGCTTTCTTT. Using reference TRBV5-1 and TRBJ1-1 for the parts outside the CDR3, the full variable domain is KAGVTQTPRYLIKTRGQQVTLSCSPISGHRSVSWYQQTPGQGLQFLFEYFSETQRNKGNFPGRFSGRQFSNSRSEMNVSTLELGDSALYLCATNQDRPNTEAFFGQGTRLTVV.

A word on this clone: A read error is possible here, since a much larger clone lies one base away. The chain recombines TRBV6-6 with TRBJ2-7, with 12 bases that match TRBD2. This CDR3 has 15 amino acids. CDR1 is MNHNY and CDR2 is SVGAGI in the germline V gene (reference sequence). The V gene end was trimmed by 6 bases and the J gene end by 0 bases; junction bases not matched to a gene: 3. This CDR3 reads CASSLTSGSSYEQYF. The CDR3 nucleotides are TGTGCCAGCAGCTTGACTAGCGGGAGCTCCTACGAGCAGTACTTC.

The rearrangement joins TRBV19 to TRBJ2-5; D gene unclear. Per germline, CDR1 LNHDA and CDR2 SQIVND (reference sequence). The CDR3 sequence is 14 residues long. Trimming pared 5 bases from V and 5 bases from J, leaving 15 bases between. CDR3 region: CASSARLAPETQYF. Here the CDR3 DNA reads TGTGCCAGTAGTGCCCGATTAGCTCCGGAGACCCAGTACTTC.

This clone turned up a few times. The likely explanation is a read error, given a far larger clone one base away. The same CDR3 can be traced to other DNA sequences in this sample. The rearrangement uses TRBV7-3 and TRBJ1-2; 7 positions agree with TRBD1. Germline CDR1 SGHTA, CDR2 FQGTGA. This CDR3 has 16 residues. Trimming at V came to 5 bases and at J to 8 bases, leaving 17 bases not matched to a gene. This CDR3 reads CASSPSGAGGSYGYTF. The CDR3 nucleotides are TGTGCCAGCAGCCCAAGCGGGGCAGGGGGGAGCTACGGCTACACCTTC.

This clone is a singleton in its sample. This sequence joins TRBV27 and TRBJ1-3; D unresolved. The germline V gene has CDR1 MNHEY and CDR2 SMNVEV (reference sequence). This CDR3 is 13 amino acids long. Trimming removed 5 bases at V and 4 bases at J, with 9 bases between. The CDR3 reads CASSEKGGNTIYF. The CDR3 DNA follows: TGTGCCAGCAGTGAAAAGGGAGGAAACACCATATATTTT.

The chain uses TRBV6-5 and TRBJ1-2; D uncertain. The V gene lost 4 bases and the J gene lost 4 bases, with 7 bases spanning the gap. The CDR3 is 12 residues long. Germline CDR1 is MNHEY and CDR2 is SVGAGI. CDR3 loop: CASSSSLYGYTF. For the CDR3, the DNA is TGTGCCAGCAGTTCATCCCTCTATGGCTACACCTTC.

The gene calls are TRBV19 and TRBJ2-1; TRBD2 matches 9 bases. Germline-derived CDR1 and CDR2 are LNHDA and SQIVND (reference sequence). This CDR3 has 16 residues. V lost 5 bases, J lost 0 bases, and 5 bases stayed unmatched. The CDR3 sequence: CASSGWRGGSYNEQFF. CDR3 in DNA: TGTGCCAGTAGTGGGTGGCGGGGGGGCTCCTACAATGAGCAGTTCTTC.